These 19 T cell receptor beta chains were all obtained from the same sample, sequenced in a study of post-analysis software for immune sequencing data. Study-wide points: There were five TRBV segments more frequent in patients than controls, and TRBV5-6, TRBV5-1 and TRBV20-1 were among them.

Researchers reported that TCR beta cDNA libraries carried unique molecular identifiers. Using its own MiXCR run on the PCR reads, TCRdb lists one record per CDR3 protein. The sample consists of hundreds of thousands of distinct CDR3 sequences, roughly 30% of them appearing once. Their antigens remain unidentified. The sample comprised blood. All receptors come from a girl aged 5-17 years with multiple sclerosis.

The chain links TRBV5-1 to TRBJ2-1, with TRBD1 identical over 8 bases. The CDR3 sequence is 16 residues long. V shed 4 bases, J shed 4 bases, and the junction held 10 bases outside the gene matches. From germline, CDR1 is SGHRS and CDR2 YFSETQ. CDR3 sequence reads: CASSGLDRGLYNEQFF. The CDR3 coding sequence is TGCGCCAGCAGCGGCCTCGACAGGGGTCTTTACAATGAGCAGTTCTTC.

The gene calls are TRBV27 and TRBJ1-2; the match to TRBD1 covers 7 bases. The germline CDR1 and CDR2 sequences are MNHEY and SMNVEV (reference sequence). Trimming removed 6 bases from V and 4 bases from J; junction bases left unmatched: 8. The CDR3 runs to 14 residues. The CDR3 protein is CASSLTGTIYGYTF. The CDR3, as DNA: TGTGCCAGCAGCTTGACAGGGACGATCTATGGCTACACCTTC.

This clonotype was detected only once. The junction departs from germline at one end; a sequencing error may be responsible. This rearrangement joins TRBV28 to TRBJ1-2; perhaps TRBD1 as D (6 bases). This CDR3 has 16 amino acids. In germline, CDR1 is MDHEN, CDR2 SYDVKM. The CDR3 sequence: CASSFRGGGARYDYTF. For the CDR3, the DNA is TGTGCCAGCAGTTTCCGTGGCGGGGGGGCCCGCTATGACTACACCTTC.

The chain employs TRBV10-3 and TRBJ2-3, with D maybe TRBD2 (6 bases). The CDR3 spans 13 residues. Between the trimmed V and J ends, which lost 7 bases and 2 bases, there was a span of 10 bases. Germline CDR1 and CDR2: ENHRY and SYGVKD. Here the CDR3 DNA reads TGTGCCATCAACCCGGGACTCACAGATACGCAGTATTTT. This gives the protein CAINPGLTDTQYF.

The CDR3 region has the DNA TGTGCCAGCAGCTTGGGTACCGGGAAGGGGCGCGAGCAGTACTTC. This translates into CASSLGTGKGREQYF. This chain joins TRBV7-8 and TRBJ2-7; D tentatively fits TRBD1 or TRBD2 (5 bases each). The V gene lost 3 bases and the J gene lost 6 bases, with 18 bases spanning the gap. CDR1 is SGHVS and CDR2 is FQNEAQ in the germline V gene. The CDR3 contains 15 residues.

A few counts support this clonotype. The J gene is TRBJ2-6, the V gene TRBV5-1; D is tentatively TRBD1 or TRBD2 (5 bases each). This CDR3 has 15 residues. Germline V gene lookup returns CDR1 SGHRS and CDR2 YFSETQ. The V end lost 2 bases, the J end lost 9 bases, and 15 bases lay between the germline ends. The CDR3 coding sequence is TGCGCCAGCAGCTTCCCCTTGGGGGAGAACAACGTCCTGACTTTC. This gives the protein CASSFPLGENNVLTF.

V gene TRBV27 combines with J gene TRBJ2-7; D is uncertain. CDR1 is MNHEY and CDR2 is SMNVEV in the germline V gene (reference sequence). Trimming removed 0 bases from V and 6 bases from J, with 12 bases in between. The CDR3 sequence is 14 residues long. The CDR3 DNA sequence: TGTGCCAGCAGTTTATCCCCTAATGTCTGCGAGCAGTACTTC. Amino acid sequence: CASSLSPNVCEQYF.

The chain has TRBV5-1 and TRBJ1-2, with 11 bases that match TRBD1. J was trimmed by 5 bases and V by 1 base; bases with no gene match: 4. Germline-derived CDR1 and CDR2 are SGHRS and YFSETQ. The CDR3 consists of 15 residues. The CDR3, as DNA: TGCGCCAGCAGCTTGCGGACAGGGGGCGATTATGGCTACACCTTC. Its protein product is CASSLRTGGDYGYTF. The full variable domain, with the rest looked up from reference TRBV5-1 and TRBJ1-2, is KAGVTQTPRYLIKTRGQQVTLSCSPISGHRSVSWYQQTPGQGLQFLFEYFSETQRNKGNFPGRFSGRQFSNSRSEMNVSTLELGDSALYLCASSLRTGGDYGYTFGSGTRLTVV.

Only a few counts were recorded for this clonotype. The chain has TRBV6-1 and TRBJ1-5; no firm D call. The V end was cut by 6 bases, the J end by 3 bases, with 21 bases between. The length of the CDR3 is 17 residues. Germline CDR1 MNHNS, CDR2 SASEGT. Here the CDR3 reads CASSPSGIVGFNQPQHF. CDR3 coding DNA: TGTGCCAGCAGCCCCTCCGGGATTGTAGGTTTCAATCAGCCCCAGCATTTT.

The J gene is TRBJ2-5, the V gene TRBV28; 13 nucleotides agree with TRBD2. The CDR3 is 13 amino acids. CDR1 MDHEN and CDR2 SYDVKM come from the germline V gene. J was trimmed by 11 bases and V by 5 bases; bases with no gene match: 5. The chain's CDR3 is CASSSTSGRGQYF. The DNA of the CDR3 is TGTGCCAGCAGTAGCACTAGCGGGAGGGGGCAGTACTTC.

This rearrangement joins TRBV12-3 or TRBV12-4 to TRBJ1-4; D remains ambiguous. The CDR3 is made up of 14 amino acids. The V gene lost 6 bases and the J gene lost 5 bases, with 13 bases spanning the gap. The CDR3 region has the DNA TGTGCCAGCAGGCCGACATGGGAAAATGAAAAACTGTTTTTT. This gives the protein CASRPTWENEKLFF.

Concerning this clonotype itself: A much larger clone is a single base away; this may be a read error. This sequence joins TRBV7-2 and TRBJ2-3; D unclear. Per germline, CDR1 SGHTA and CDR2 FQGNSA. The germline V and J ends were trimmed by 0 bases and 0 bases, with 7 bases remaining between them. There are 15 residues in the CDR3. The CDR3 region has the DNA TGTGCCAGCAGCTTAGCCGTTGGTAGCACAGATACGCAGTATTTT. Amino acids: CASSLAVGSTDTQYF.

The CDR3 here is CASSRSPLGTQYF. DNA of the CDR3: TGTGCCAGCAGCCGGTCCCCCCTCGGGACCCAGTACTTC. The genes are TRBV12-3 or TRBV12-4 and TRBJ2-5; D gene ambiguous. This CDR3 is 13 amino acids long. Deletions cut 6 bases from V and 7 bases from J, with 15 bases between.

V gene TRBV5-4 combines with J gene TRBJ2-5, with 9 bases lining up with TRBD2. Germline trimming cut 3 bases from V and 4 bases from J; bases unmatched to any gene: 7. This CDR3 is built from 15 residues. Germline CDR1 is SGHNT and CDR2 is YYREEE (reference sequence). CDR3 region: CASSSSGARGETQYF. DNA of the CDR3: TGTGCCAGCAGCTCTAGCGGGGCACGGGGAGAGACCCAGTACTTC.

The chain has TRBV9 and TRBJ2-4; D call uncertain. Germline loops: CDR1 SGDLS, CDR2 YYNGEE. The CDR3 is 17 amino acids. V was clipped by 0 bases and J by 0 bases, with 13 bases between them. The CDR3 DNA follows: TGTGCCAGCAGCGTAGACCCGCCCGTGGGAGCCAAAAACATTCAGTACTTC. This translates into CASSVDPPVGAKNIQYF.

The chain is built from TRBV18 and TRBJ1-5; D gene uncertain. V lost 0 bases to trimming and J lost 2 bases, with 11 bases between them. Germline V lookup: CDR1 KGHSH, CDR2 LQKENI. The CDR3 spans 16 residues. CDR3 nucleotide sequence: TGTGCCAGCTCACCACCGAGCGGGATCGGCAATCAGCCCCAGCATTTT. It yields the protein CASSPPSGIGNQPQHF.

This chain uses TRBV20-1 with TRBJ2-7, with D tentatively TRBD1 (5 bases). In germline, CDR1 is DFQATT, CDR2 SNEGSKA (reference sequence). Deletions cut 3 bases from V and 6 bases from J, with 21 bases between. The CDR3 is 15 amino acids. The CDR3 reads CSASPAGRDASEQYF. The CDR3 DNA reads as TGCAGTGCTAGCCCCGCCGGCAGGGATGCGAGCGAGCAGTACTTC.

The V gene is TRBV5-1, the J gene TRBJ1-4, with a tentative D call TRBD1 (5 bases). The CDR3 is 15 amino acids. Germline-derived CDR1 and CDR2 are SGHRS and YFSETQ. Deletions cut 2 bases from V and 3 bases from J, with 11 bases between. The CDR3 region is CASSFEGTANEKLFF. The CDR3 nucleotides read TGCGCCAGCAGCTTTGAAGGGACGGCTAATGAAAAACTGTTTTTT.

This clonotype was picked up a small number of times. The CDR3 sequence is CASRGRGSDEQFF. The CDR3 coding sequence is TGCGCCAGCCGGGGCAGGGGAAGCGATGAGCAGTTCTTC. This chain links TRBV5-1 with TRBJ2-1, with a tentative D call TRBD1 (6 bases). This CDR3 is built from 13 residues. Germline V gene lookup returns CDR1 SGHRS and CDR2 YFSETQ. The V gene lost 7 bases and the J gene lost 8 bases, with 16 bases spanning the gap.